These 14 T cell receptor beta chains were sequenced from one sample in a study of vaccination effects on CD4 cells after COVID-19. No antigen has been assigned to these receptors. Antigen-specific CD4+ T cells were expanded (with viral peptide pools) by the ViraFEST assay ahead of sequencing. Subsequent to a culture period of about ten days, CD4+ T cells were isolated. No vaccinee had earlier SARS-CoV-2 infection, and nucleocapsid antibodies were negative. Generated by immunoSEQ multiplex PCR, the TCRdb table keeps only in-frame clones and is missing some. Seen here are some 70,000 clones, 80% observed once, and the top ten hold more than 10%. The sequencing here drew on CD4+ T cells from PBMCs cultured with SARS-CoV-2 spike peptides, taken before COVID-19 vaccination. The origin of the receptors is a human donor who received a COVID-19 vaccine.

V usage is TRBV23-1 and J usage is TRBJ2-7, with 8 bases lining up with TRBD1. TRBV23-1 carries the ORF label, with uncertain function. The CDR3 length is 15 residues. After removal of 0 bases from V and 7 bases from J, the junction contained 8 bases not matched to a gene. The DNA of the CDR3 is TGCGCCAGCAGTCAATCAAGCCAGGGGGCGAGGGAGCAGTACGTC. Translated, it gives CASSQSSQGAREQYV.

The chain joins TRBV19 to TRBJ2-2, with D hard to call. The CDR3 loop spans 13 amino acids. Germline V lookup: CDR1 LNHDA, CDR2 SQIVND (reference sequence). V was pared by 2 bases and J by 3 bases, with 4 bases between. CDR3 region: CASSIPHTGELFF. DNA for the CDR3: TGTGCCAGTAGTATACCCCACACCGGGGAGCTGTTTTTT.

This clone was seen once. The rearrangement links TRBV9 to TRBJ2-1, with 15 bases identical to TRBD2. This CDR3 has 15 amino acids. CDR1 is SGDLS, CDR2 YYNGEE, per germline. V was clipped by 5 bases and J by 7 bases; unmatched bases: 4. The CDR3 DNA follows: TGTGCCAGCAGTCGAGGACTAGCGGGGGGGAATGAGCAGTTCTTC. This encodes CASSRGLAGGNEQFF.

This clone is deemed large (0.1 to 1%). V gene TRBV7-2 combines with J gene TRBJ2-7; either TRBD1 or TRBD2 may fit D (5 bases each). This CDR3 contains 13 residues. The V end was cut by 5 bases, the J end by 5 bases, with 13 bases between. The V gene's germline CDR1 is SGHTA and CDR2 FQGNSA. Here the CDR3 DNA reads TGTGCCAGCAGCCTCCAGAGGGGTAACGAGCAGTACGTC. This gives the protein CASSLQRGNEQYV.

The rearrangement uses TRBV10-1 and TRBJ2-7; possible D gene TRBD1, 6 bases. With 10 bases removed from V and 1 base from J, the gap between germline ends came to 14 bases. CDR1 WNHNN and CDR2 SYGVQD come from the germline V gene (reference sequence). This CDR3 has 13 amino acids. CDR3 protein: CAIPTGSSYEQYV. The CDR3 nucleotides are TGCGCCATCCCGACAGGTTCTTCCTACGAGCAGTACGTC.

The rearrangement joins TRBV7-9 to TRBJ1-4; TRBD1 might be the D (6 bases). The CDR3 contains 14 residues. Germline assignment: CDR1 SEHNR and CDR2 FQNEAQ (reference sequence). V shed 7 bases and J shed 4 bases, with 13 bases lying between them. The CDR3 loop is CASTRGGGNEKLFF. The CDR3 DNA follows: TGTGCCAGCACCAGAGGGGGGGGTAATGAAAAACTGTTTTTT. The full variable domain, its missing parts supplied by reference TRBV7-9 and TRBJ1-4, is DTGVSQNPRHKITKRGQNVTFRCDPISEHNRLYWYRQTLGQGPEFLTYFQNEAQLEKSRLLSDRFSAERPKGSFSTLEIQRTEQGDSAMYLCASTRGGGNEKLFFGSGTQLSVL.

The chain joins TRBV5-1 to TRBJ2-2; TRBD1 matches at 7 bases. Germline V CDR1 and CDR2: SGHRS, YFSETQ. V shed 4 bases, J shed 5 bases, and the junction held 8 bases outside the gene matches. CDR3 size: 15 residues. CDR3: CASSLGTVATGELFF. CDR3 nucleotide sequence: TGCGCCAGCAGCCTCGGGACAGTGGCAACCGGGGAGCTGTTTTTT.

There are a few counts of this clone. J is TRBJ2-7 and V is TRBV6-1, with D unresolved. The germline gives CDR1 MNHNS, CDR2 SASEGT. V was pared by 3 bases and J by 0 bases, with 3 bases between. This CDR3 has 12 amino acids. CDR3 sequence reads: CASSDNSYEQYV. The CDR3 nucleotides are TGTGCCAGCAGTGACAACTCCTACGAGCAGTACGTC.

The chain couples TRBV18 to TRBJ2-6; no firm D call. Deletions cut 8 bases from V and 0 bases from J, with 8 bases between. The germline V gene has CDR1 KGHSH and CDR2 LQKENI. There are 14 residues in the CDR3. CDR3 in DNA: TGTGCCAGCCAACAAAACTCTGGGGCCAACGTCCTGACTTTC. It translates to CASQQNSGANVLTF. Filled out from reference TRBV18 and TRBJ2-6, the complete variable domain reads NAGVMQNPRHLVRRRGQEARLRCSPMKGHSHVYWYRQLPEEGLKFMVYLQKENIIDESGMPKERFSAEFPKEGPSILRIQQVVRGDSAAYFCASQQNSGANVLTFGAGSRLTVL.

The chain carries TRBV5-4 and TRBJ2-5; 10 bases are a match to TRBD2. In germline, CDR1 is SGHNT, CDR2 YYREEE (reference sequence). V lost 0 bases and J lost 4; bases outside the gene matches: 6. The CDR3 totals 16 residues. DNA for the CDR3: TGTGCCAGCAGCTTGGTACCTAGCGGGGGTGGAGAGACCCAGTACTTC. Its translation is CASSLVPSGGGETQYF.

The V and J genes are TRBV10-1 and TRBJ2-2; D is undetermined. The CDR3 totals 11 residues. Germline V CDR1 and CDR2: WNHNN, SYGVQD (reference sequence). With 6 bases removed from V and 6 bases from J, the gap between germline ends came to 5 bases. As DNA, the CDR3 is TGCGCCAGCAGGAGATCCGGGGAGCTGTTTTTT. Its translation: CASRRSGELFF.

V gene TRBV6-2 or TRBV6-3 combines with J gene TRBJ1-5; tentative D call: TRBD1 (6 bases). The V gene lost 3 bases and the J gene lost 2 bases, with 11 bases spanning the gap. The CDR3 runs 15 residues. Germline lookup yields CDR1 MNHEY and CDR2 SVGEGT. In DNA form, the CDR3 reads TGTGCCAGCAGTTATCACAGGGAAGGCAATCAGCCCCAGCATTTT. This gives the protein CASSYHREGNQPQHF.

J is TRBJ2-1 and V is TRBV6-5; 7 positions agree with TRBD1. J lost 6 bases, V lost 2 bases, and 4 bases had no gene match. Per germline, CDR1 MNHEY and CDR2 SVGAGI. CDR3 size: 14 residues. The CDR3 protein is CASSYQQGSNEQFF. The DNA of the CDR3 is TGTGCCAGCAGTTACCAACAGGGGTCCAATGAGCAGTTCTTC.

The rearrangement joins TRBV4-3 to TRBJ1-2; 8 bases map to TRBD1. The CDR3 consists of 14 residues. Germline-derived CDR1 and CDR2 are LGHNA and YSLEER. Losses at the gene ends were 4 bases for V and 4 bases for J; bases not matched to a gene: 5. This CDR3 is CASSPKQGVYGYTF. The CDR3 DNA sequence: TGCGCCAGCAGCCCAAAACAGGGGGTCTATGGCTACACCTTC.